These 26 T cell receptor beta chains were sequenced from one sample in a study of cytomegalovirus exposure and HLA in healthy donors. Vbeta (60) and Jbeta (13) primers were used in the PCR. Sequencing used immunoSEQ multiplex PCR; TCRdb keeps in-frame clones, though not all of them. Among about 160,000 clones, around nine tenths were seen once, and the ten largest hold 0.85%. The source material was PBMCs. These receptors all stem from a woman aged 25 to 39 in good health and CMV-seronegative.

J is TRBJ1-1 and V is TRBV27; no clear D gene. V was cut by 5 bases and J by 6 bases, with 16 bases left in between. Germline values: CDR1 MNHEY, CDR2 SMNVEV (reference sequence). The CDR3 contains 14 residues. The DNA of the CDR3 is TGTGCCAGCAGTCCACTCGGTGGGCGCGCTGAAGCTTTCTTT. The encoded protein is CASSPLGGRAEAFF.

The chain recombines TRBV11-3 with TRBJ1-3; D gene ambiguous. Trimming left V 6 bases short and J 0 bases short, with 15 bases between. Germline V lookup: CDR1 SGHNT, CDR2 YENEEA. The CDR3 contains 16 residues. CDR3 bases: TGTGCCAGCAGTCTAGGTCCCGTCTTCTCTGGAAACACCATATATTTT. Translating gives CASSLGPVFSGNTIYF.

The chain combines TRBV11-3 with TRBJ2-3, with 8 bases identical to TRBD2. The J segment lost 4 bases and the V segment lost 3 bases, leaving 12 bases of the junction unmatched. The V gene's germline CDR1 is SGHNT and CDR2 YENEEA. CDR3 length: 17 amino acids. Written as DNA, the CDR3 is TGTGCCAGCAGCTTGGGTACGGGGGGGGTTTCATCAGATACGCAGTATTTT. Translation: CASSLGTGGVSSDTQYF.

The genes are TRBV11-3 and TRBJ2-5, with 8 nucleotides matching TRBD2. This CDR3 has 17 amino acids. V shed 1 base, J shed 1 base, and the junction held 8 bases outside the gene matches. Per the germline V gene, CDR1 is SGHNT and CDR2 is YENEEA. The CDR3 DNA sequence: TGTGCCAGCAGCTTAGGATTGGTAGCGGGGCCCCAAGAGACCCAGTACTTC. This translates into CASSLGLVAGPQETQYF.

The chain uses TRBV7-3 and TRBJ2-3; 7 positions match TRBD2. The CDR3 is made up of 13 amino acids. CDR1 SGHTA and CDR2 FQGTGA come from the germline V gene. The ends lost 5 bases at V and 4 bases at J; junction bases unmatched: 3. CDR3 residues: CASSAGVPDTQYF. DNA of the CDR3: TGTGCCAGCAGCGCGGGAGTCCCAGATACGCAGTATTTT.

The rearrangement joins TRBV27 to TRBJ2-1; no clear D gene. Germline CDR1 MNHEY, CDR2 SMNVEV (reference sequence). The CDR3 is made up of 15 amino acids. V lost 2 bases and J 6 bases, leaving 14 bases between the germline ends. DNA for the CDR3: TGTGCCAGCAGTTTAGGTAGCCGGTCTCCCAATGAGCAGTTCTTC. Encoded protein: CASSLGSRSPNEQFF.

The V gene is TRBV7-9, the J gene TRBJ2-7; the match to TRBD1 covers 8 bases. Germline values: CDR1 SEHNR, CDR2 FQNEAQ (reference sequence). Germline trimming cut 5 bases from V and 4 bases from J; bases unmatched to any gene: 10. This CDR3 contains 15 residues. CDR3 sequence (DNA): TGTGCCAGCAGCCACCGGGACAGGAATGCATACGAGCAGTACTTC. This gives the protein CASSHRDRNAYEQYF.

V usage is TRBV27 and J usage is TRBJ2-2; 12 positions agree with TRBD2. From germline, CDR1 is MNHEY and CDR2 SMNVEV (reference sequence). Losses at the gene ends were 2 bases for V and 3 bases for J; bases not matched to a gene: 7. The CDR3 has 18 amino acids. Written as DNA, the CDR3 is TGTGCCAGCAGTTTACTAGCGGGAGGGCCTTGGGACACCGGGGAGCTGTTTTTT. This gives the protein CASSLLAGGPWDTGELFF.

The chain recombines TRBV4-1 with TRBJ2-5, with TRBD1 matching over 10 bases. The J call is uncertain, as TRBJ2-7 better fits the DNA end. This CDR3 has 15 residues. Germline V gene data show CDR1 as MGHRA and CDR2 as YSYEKL. The CDR3 DNA follows: TGCGCCAGCAGCGTTCCGGGACAGGGGTCTTACGAGCAGTACTTC. This translates into CASSVPGQGSYEQYF.

V usage is TRBV27 and J usage is TRBJ2-1; tentatively, D is TRBD2 (6 bases). The V end was cut by 5 bases, the J end by 6 bases, with 11 bases between. The CDR3 runs 13 residues. Germline V gene data show CDR1 as MNHEY and CDR2 as SMNVEV (reference sequence). CDR3 sequence: CASSRPLANEQFF. CDR3 bases: TGTGCCAGCAGTCGACCACTAGCCAATGAGCAGTTCTTC.

Only a few counts were recorded for this clone. This chain joins TRBV5-1 and TRBJ1-2; D unresolved. V lost 0 bases and J 5 bases, leaving 8 bases between the germline ends. CDR1 and CDR2 (germline): SGHRS, YFSETQ. The CDR3 sequence is 13 residues long. The CDR3 DNA reads as TGCGCCAGCAGCTTGGAGGAGATATATGGCTACACCTTC. It specifies CASSLEEIYGYTF.

This clone was counted once. This chain uses TRBV10-3 with TRBJ2-7, with 9 bases identical to TRBD2. The CDR3 covers 15 residues. Germline CDR1 is ENHRY and CDR2 is SYGVKD. Trimming at V came to 6 bases and at J to 3 bases, leaving 9 bases not matched to a gene. Here the CDR3 DNA reads TGTGCCATCAGGGATGATAGCGGGGGTCTCTACGAGCAGTACTTC. Translating it yields CAIRDDSGGLYEQYF.

The genes are TRBV7-6 and TRBJ1-2; TRBD1 matches at 10 bases. This CDR3 is 14 amino acids long. V lost 5 bases, J lost 5 bases, and 5 bases stayed unmatched. Looked up from germline, CDR1 is SGHVS and CDR2 is FNYEAQ. CDR3 in amino acids: CASSPDRGRYGYTF. CDR3 sequence (DNA): TGTGCCAGCAGCCCAGACAGGGGGCGTTATGGCTACACCTTC.

The chain links TRBV29-1 to TRBJ2-3; 8 nucleotides align to TRBD2. The CDR3 extends over 15 amino acids. The germline V gene encodes CDR1 SQVTM and CDR2 ANQGSEA. After removal of 6 bases from V and 6 bases from J, the junction contained 14 bases not matched to a gene. The DNA of the CDR3 is TGCAGCGTCATACTAGCGGCCCTTGGGGTGGATACGCAGTATTTT. This translates into CSVILAALGVDTQYF.

The V and J genes are TRBV6-1 and TRBJ2-3; 9 positions match TRBD1. V lost 3 bases, J lost 4 bases, and 8 bases stayed unmatched. Germline CDR1 is MNHNS and CDR2 is SASEGT. The CDR3 sequence is 16 residues long. Here the CDR3 reads CASSDTGTGIPDTQYF. CDR3 coding DNA: TGTGCCAGCAGTGACACCGGGACAGGGATTCCAGATACGCAGTATTTT.

The V gene is TRBV10-3, the J gene TRBJ2-7; D possibly corresponds to TRBD2 (7 bases). The germline V and J ends were trimmed by 5 bases and 7 bases, with 30 bases remaining between them. This CDR3 has 18 residues. Germline loops: CDR1 ENHRY, CDR2 SYGVKD. CDR3 bases: TGTGCCATCAGTCCGAACCCAATCCAGGGGCGGGAGAGAGGAGAGCAGTACTTC. Translating gives CAISPNPIQGRERGEQYF.

The V gene is TRBV2, the J gene TRBJ2-5; D is perhaps TRBD1 (6 bases). Germline CDR1 SNHLY, CDR2 FYNNEI. The CDR3 contains 14 residues. Trimming took 6 bases from V and 1 from J, leaving 12 bases between them. The CDR3 DNA reads TGTGCCAGCAGGTACAGGGAGACCCAAGAGACCCAGTACTTC. This sequence encodes CASRYRETQETQYF.

The chain joins TRBV27 to TRBJ2-7; 9 bases are a match to TRBD1. The junction had 11 bases not matched to a gene; V was cut back by 5 bases and J by 6 bases. The CDR3 covers 15 residues. Germline lookup yields CDR1 MNHEY and CDR2 SMNVEV (reference sequence). CDR3 nucleotides: TGTGCCAGCAGTCGGCGGAGGGACAGGGTGCCCGAGCAGTACTTC. Protein sequence: CASSRRRDRVPEQYF.

The chain employs TRBV10-2 and TRBJ1-1, with 7 bases fitting TRBD1. The CDR3 loop spans 12 amino acids. The V gene's germline CDR1 is WSHSY and CDR2 SAAADI. With V trimmed by 6 bases and J by 3 bases, 1 base remained unmatched. The CDR3 coding sequence is TGCGCCAGCAGCGGGACAGACACTGAAGCTTTCTTT. Protein: CASSGTDTEAFF.

The chain links TRBV7-9 to TRBJ2-1; TRBD1 is a possible D gene (5 bases). V dropped 5 bases and J dropped 4 bases, with 9 bases sitting between them. Germline CDR1 SEHNR, CDR2 FQNEAQ (reference sequence). This CDR3 has 13 residues. This CDR3 is CASSPTEYNEQFF. CDR3 coding DNA: TGTGCCAGCAGCCCGACAGAGTACAATGAGCAGTTCTTC.

The chain carries TRBV4-1 and TRBJ2-7; tentatively, D is TRBD2 (6 bases). Per germline, CDR1 MGHRA and CDR2 YSYEKL. Trimming took 3 bases from V and 6 from J, leaving 15 bases between them. The CDR3 is 14 amino acids. The CDR3 DNA reads as TGCGCCAGCAGCCAGCCGGGAGCGCCCTCCGAGCAGTACTTC. Its protein product is CASSQPGAPSEQYF.

A single count supports this clone. This chain joins TRBV21-1 and TRBJ1-5; the table names TRBD1, a call not compared with the DNA. TRBV21-1 is labeled a pseudogene. The CDR3 spans 16 residues. CDR3 nucleotide sequence: TGTGCCAGCAGCAAACCCTCCAGACAGGGGGATCAGCCCCAGCATTTT. Translation: CASSKPSRQGDQPQHF.

Regarding this clone: Other DNA sequences within the sample encode an identical CDR3. This chain joins TRBV15 and TRBJ1-5; TRBD1 is a possible D gene (5 bases). The CDR3 contains 17 residues. Germline V gene sequence: CDR1 LNHNV, CDR2 YYDKDF (reference sequence). Trimming left V 1 base short and J 1 base short, with 14 bases between. This CDR3 reads CATSRGRVRHSNQPQHF. In DNA, the CDR3 is TGTGCCACCAGCAGAGGCAGGGTACGACACAGCAATCAGCCCCAGCATTTT.

The CDR3 DNA is TGTGCCAGCTCACCCCCCCAGGATTTCTACAATGAGCAGTTCTTC. Translated, it gives CASSPPQDFYNEQFF. V is TRBV18 and J is TRBJ2-1; the D is unclear. The germline gives CDR1 KGHSH, CDR2 LQKENI. The CDR3 totals 15 residues. V dropped 3 bases and J dropped 3 bases, with 12 bases sitting between them.

This clone was counted a few times. The junction shows a germline mismatch at one end, possibly a read error. This chain links TRBV30 with TRBJ2-3, with D tentatively TRBD2 (7 bases). CDR1 is GTSNPN and CDR2 is SVGIG in the germline V gene (reference sequence). The length of the CDR3 is 13 residues. CDR3 region: CAGRWGGADTQYF. CDR3 in DNA: TGTGCCGGGAGGTGGGGGGGCGCAGATACGCAGTATTTT. The variable domain in full, completed from reference TRBV30 and TRBJ2-3, reads SQTIHQWPATLVQPVGSPLSLECTVEGTSNPNLYWYRQAAGRGLQLLFYSVGIGQISSEVPQNLSASRPQDRQFILSSKKLLLSDSGFYLCAGRWGGADTQYFGPGTRLTVL.

The table lists this clone with a count of one. J is TRBJ2-7 and V is TRBV9, with TRBD1 matching 9 bases. CDR1 is SGDLS, CDR2 YYNGEE, per germline. With V trimmed by 4 bases and J by 5 bases, 10 bases remained unmatched. This CDR3 has 15 amino acids. CDR3 sequence reads: CASSSPGQGDHEQYF. The CDR3 DNA sequence: TGTGCCAGCAGCTCCCCGGGACAGGGAGATCACGAGCAGTACTTC.